This T cell receptor (beta chain) was captured by sequencing in a study of cytotoxic CD8 clonotypes in ibrutinib-treated CLL (dated by TCRdb to the early 2020s). About the full investigation: The cohort had 11 to 12 relapsed/refractory and around 16 treatment-naive patients; 17 were IGHV unmutated. Partial responses were observed in 24 patients and complete responses in 2; after a median follow-up of roughly 62 months, remission was maintained in 14 patients and progression was observed in roughly twelve. Response samples were taken after a median of 12 months on treatment, ranging from roughly 6 to 36 months. Samples averaged about 260,000 productive templates and tens of thousands of productive rearrangements. Longitudinal samples were available for 26 of the 86 trial participants. Cryopreserved peripheral blood mononuclear cells were collected before treatment, at response, and at either disease progression or sustained remission. Every sample from remission and from progressive disease was obtained while the patients were still on ibrutinib. Broad study findings and their caveats: Clonality increased at ibrutinib response, stayed stable in sustained remission, and fell back toward baseline at progression. Public clonotypes were found to be uncommon and were observed to contract or remain stable during treatment; the increase in clonality was shown to reflect expansion of private clonotypes at ibrutinib response. Baseline clonality was found to be higher than that of age-matched healthy donors and was strongly correlated with circulating CD8+ T-cell counts. Lymph node repertoires were not examined, and the timing of sampling was not matched between patients in sustained remission and those whose disease progressed.

Each clonotype received, on average, 10x coverage in deep resolution sequencing performed on a MiSeq, where the target depth lay between 1 in 1 million and 1 in 200,000 T cells. The immunoSEQ hsTCRB Kit was used to generate the TCR beta libraries. As for the authors' bioinformatics: Data were analyzed with ImmunoSEQ Data Assistant and ImmunoSEQ Analyzer, with V, D and J genes assigned per IMGT definitions. Clonality, which ranges from 0 to 1, was calculated as one minus the normalized Shannon entropy of productive rearrangement frequencies. Only overrepresented clonotypes making up at least 0.05% of the repertoire of each patient were included in the public clonotype analysis. Some twelve repertoires from age-matched healthy donors, obtained from immuneACCESS, served as clonality controls. TCRdb stores this immuneACCESS table with in-frame sequences only. Part of the clones is absent; in the studies checked, under half of the shortfall reflects unresolved V genes, and no reason is known for the rest. Clonal size and the V and J genes are those of that table, whereas D and trimming came from the DNA. Within this sample are just over 65,000 clones, with approximately 71% of them counted one time only. Clones ranked in the top ten supply approximately 5.2% of the sample.

With respect to this clone: Its antigen is still unknown. Base quality data are lacking; no much larger clone is found one base away.

Explained via the paper, the time point label denotes: about a year on ibrutinib. Around 2 micrograms of genomic DNA were extracted from cryopreserved PBMCs for TCR beta library preparation. Longitudinal blood samples from CLL patients on ibrutinib monotherapy were analyzed using high-throughput TCR beta sequencing. Patients were enrolled in a phase 2 open-label single-center ibrutinib monotherapy trial. Counted from cysteine to phenylalanine, this CDR3 has 15 amino acids. Only the CDR3 portion is preserved as DNA: 45 bases, with reading frame beginning at the first base. The V end loses 2 bases and the J end loses 4 bases, and a stretch of 13 bases separates them. Based on the germline V gene, the CDR1 and CDR2 sequences are SGHVS and FQNEAQ.

This sequence originates from a human donor with chronic lymphocytic leukemia. The chain joins TRBV7-8 to TRBJ2-3, with TRBD1 perhaps the D gene, on 6 matching bases. The sequences come from PBMCs, collected after 12 months of ibrutinib treatment. The nucleotide sequence is given as TGTGCCAGCAGCTTAAATTTGGGGGCCGCAGATACGCAGTATTTT. This yields the protein CASSLNLGAADTQYF.